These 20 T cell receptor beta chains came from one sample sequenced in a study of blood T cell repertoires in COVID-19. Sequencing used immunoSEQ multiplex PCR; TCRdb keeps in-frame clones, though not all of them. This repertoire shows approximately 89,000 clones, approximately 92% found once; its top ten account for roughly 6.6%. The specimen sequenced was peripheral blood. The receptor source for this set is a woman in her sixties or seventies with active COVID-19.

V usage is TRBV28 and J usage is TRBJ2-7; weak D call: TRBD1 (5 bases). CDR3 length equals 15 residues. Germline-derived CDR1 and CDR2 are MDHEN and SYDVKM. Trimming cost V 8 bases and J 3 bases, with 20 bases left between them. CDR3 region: CASYPSDSQGYEQYF. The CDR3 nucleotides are TGTGCCAGCTACCCCTCGGATAGTCAGGGCTACGAGCAGTACTTC.

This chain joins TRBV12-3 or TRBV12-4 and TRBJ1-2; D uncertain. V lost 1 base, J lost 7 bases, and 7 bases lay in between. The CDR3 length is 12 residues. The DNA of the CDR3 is TGTGCCAGCAGTTTAGATCGGGTTGGCTACACCTTC. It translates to CASSLDRVGYTF.

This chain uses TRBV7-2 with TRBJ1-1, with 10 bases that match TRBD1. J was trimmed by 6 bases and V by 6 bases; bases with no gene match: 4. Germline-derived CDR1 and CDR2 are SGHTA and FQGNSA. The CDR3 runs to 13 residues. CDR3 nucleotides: TGTGCCAGCAGTTGGACAGGGGGGTCTGAAGCTTTCTTT. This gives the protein CASSWTGGSEAFF.

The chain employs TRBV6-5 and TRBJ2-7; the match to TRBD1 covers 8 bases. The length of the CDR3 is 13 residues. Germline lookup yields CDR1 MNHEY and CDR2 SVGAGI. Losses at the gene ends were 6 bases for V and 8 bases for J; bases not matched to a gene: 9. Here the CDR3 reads CASSRTGREQQYF. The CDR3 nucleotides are TGTGCCAGCAGCCGGACAGGGAGAGAGCAGCAGTACTTC.

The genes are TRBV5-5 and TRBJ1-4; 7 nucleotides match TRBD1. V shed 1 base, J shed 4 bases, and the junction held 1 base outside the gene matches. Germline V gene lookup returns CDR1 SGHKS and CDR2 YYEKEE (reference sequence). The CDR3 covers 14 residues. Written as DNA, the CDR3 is TGTGCCAGCAGCTTGACAGGGGATAATGAAAAACTGTTTTTT. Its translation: CASSLTGDNEKLFF.

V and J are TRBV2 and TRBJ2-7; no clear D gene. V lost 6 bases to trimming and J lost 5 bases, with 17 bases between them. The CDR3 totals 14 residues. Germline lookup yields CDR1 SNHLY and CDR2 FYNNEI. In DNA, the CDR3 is TGTGCCAGCAGGCCCCGTTCCCCGAGCCACGAGCAGTACTTC. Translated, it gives CASRPRSPSHEQYF.

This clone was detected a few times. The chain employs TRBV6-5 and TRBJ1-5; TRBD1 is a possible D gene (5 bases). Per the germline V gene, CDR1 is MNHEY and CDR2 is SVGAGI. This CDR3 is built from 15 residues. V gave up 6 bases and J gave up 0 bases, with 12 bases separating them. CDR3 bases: TGTGCCAGCAGCCTCGGGGGGAATAGCAATCAGCCCCAGCATTTT. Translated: CASSLGGNSNQPQHF.

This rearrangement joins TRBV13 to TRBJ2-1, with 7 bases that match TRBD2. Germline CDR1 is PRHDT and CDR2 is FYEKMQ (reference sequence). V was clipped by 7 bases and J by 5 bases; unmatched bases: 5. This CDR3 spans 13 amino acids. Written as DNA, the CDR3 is TGTGCCAGCACGTCACGGGGGGACAATGAGCAGTTCTTC. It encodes CASTSRGDNEQFF.

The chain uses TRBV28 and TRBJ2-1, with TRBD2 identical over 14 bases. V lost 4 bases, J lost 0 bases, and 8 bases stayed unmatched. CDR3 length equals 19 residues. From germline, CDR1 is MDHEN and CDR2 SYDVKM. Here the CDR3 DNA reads TGTGCCAGCAGTTCCTATGCTGGGACTAGCGGGAGCTCCTACAATGAGCAGTTCTTC. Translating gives CASSSYAGTSGSSYNEQFF. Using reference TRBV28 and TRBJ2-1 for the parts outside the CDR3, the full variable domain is DVKVTQSSRYLVKRTGEKVFLECVQDMDHENMFWYRQDPGLGLRLIYFSYDVKMKEKGDIPEGYSVSREKKERFSLILESASTNQTSMYLCASSSYAGTSGSSYNEQFFGPGTRLTVL.

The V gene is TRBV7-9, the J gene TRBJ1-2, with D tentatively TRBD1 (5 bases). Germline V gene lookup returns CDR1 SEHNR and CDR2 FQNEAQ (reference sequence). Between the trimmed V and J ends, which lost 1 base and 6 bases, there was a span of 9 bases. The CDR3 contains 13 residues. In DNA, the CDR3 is TGTGCCAGCAGCTTAGTGGGGCCGGATGGCTACACCTTC. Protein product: CASSLVGPDGYTF.

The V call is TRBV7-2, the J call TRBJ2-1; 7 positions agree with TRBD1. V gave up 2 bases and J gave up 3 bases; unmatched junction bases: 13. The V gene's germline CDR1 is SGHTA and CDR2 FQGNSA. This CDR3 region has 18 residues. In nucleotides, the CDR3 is TGTGCCAGCAGCTTAATAGGGACAGCGACTGGGATCTACAATGAGCAGTTCTTC. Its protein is CASSLIGTATGIYNEQFF.

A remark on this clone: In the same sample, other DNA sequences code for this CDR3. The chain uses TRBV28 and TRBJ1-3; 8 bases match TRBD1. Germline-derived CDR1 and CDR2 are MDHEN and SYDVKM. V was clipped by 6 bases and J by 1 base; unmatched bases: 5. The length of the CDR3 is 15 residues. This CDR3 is CASSPGGASGNTIYF. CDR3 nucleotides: TGTGCCAGCAGCCCAGGGGGCGCATCTGGAAACACCATATATTTT.

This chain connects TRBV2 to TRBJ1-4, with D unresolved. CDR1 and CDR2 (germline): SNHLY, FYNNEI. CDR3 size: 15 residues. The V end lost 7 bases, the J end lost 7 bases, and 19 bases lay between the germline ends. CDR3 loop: CASTRFTQGSEKLFF. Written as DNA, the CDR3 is TGTGCCAGCACCAGATTTACACAAGGGAGTGAAAAACTGTTTTTT. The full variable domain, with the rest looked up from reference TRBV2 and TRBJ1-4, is EPEVTQTPSHQVTQMGQEVILRCVPISNHLYFYWYRQILGQKVEFLVSFYNNEISEKSEIFDDQFSVERPDGSNFTLKIRSTKLEDSAMYFCASTRFTQGSEKLFFGSGTQLSVL.

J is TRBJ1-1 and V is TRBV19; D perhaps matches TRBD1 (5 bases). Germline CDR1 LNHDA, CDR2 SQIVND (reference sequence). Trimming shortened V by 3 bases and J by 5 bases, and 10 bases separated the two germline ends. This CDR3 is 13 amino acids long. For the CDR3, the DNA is TGTGCCAGTAGTATGGGGGGAGGGACTGAAGCTTTCTTT. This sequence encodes CASSMGGGTEAFF.

The CDR3 region is CASKTTDSPGELFF. The CDR3 coding sequence is TGTGCCAGCAAAACAACGGACAGCCCCGGGGAGCTGTTTTTT. The chain combines TRBV2 with TRBJ2-2, with a possible D match to TRBD1 (6 bases). The CDR3 runs to 14 residues. Trimming pared 7 bases from V and 6 bases from J, leaving 15 bases between. Germline CDR1 reads SNHLY; CDR2 reads FYNNEI. Filled out from reference TRBV2 and TRBJ2-2, the complete variable domain reads EPEVTQTPSHQVTQMGQEVILRCVPISNHLYFYWYRQILGQKVEFLVSFYNNEISEKSEIFDDQFSVERPDGSNFTLKIRSTKLEDSAMYFCASKTTDSPGELFFGEGSRLTVL.

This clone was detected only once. CDR3 nucleotides: TGTGCCAGCAGCTACGACAGGGGGCCAGATACGCAGTATTTT. Translated: CASSYDRGPDTQYF. The chain is built from TRBV11-2 and TRBJ2-3; 10 bases align to TRBD1. Germline V CDR1 and CDR2: SGHAT, FQNNGV. CDR3 length: 14 residues. The J segment lost 4 bases and the V segment lost 4 bases, leaving 2 bases of the junction unmatched.

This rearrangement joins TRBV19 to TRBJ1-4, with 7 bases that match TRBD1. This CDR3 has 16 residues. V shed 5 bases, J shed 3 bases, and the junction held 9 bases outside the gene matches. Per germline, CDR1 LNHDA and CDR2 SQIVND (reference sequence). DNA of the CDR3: TGTGCCAGTAGTGTTGACAGGGCTTCGGCTAATGAAAAACTGTTTTTT. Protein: CASSVDRASANEKLFF.

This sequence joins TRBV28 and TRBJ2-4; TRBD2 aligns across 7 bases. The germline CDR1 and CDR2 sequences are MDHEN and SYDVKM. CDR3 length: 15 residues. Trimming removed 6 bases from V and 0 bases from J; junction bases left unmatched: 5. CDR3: CASSPAGIAKNIQYF. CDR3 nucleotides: TGTGCCAGCAGCCCAGCGGGGATAGCCAAAAACATTCAGTACTTC.

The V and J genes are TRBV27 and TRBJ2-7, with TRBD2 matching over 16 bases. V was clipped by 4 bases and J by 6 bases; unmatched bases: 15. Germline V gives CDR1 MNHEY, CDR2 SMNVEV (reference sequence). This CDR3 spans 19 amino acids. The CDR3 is CASSSPPGLAGGRPGEQYF. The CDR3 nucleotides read TGTGCCAGCAGTTCCCCTCCGGGACTAGCGGGGGGGCGACCAGGCGAGCAGTACTTC.

CDR3 sequence: CATSDSAGLAGGTTSTDTQYF. As DNA, the CDR3 is TGTGCCACCAGTGATTCTGCAGGACTAGCGGGAGGGACGACTAGCACAGATACGCAGTATTTT. This chain joins TRBV24-1 and TRBJ2-3, with TRBD2 matching 15 bases. This CDR3 spans 21 amino acids. Germline loops: CDR1 KGHDR, CDR2 SFDVKD. J lost 0 bases, V lost 2 bases, and 11 bases had no gene match.